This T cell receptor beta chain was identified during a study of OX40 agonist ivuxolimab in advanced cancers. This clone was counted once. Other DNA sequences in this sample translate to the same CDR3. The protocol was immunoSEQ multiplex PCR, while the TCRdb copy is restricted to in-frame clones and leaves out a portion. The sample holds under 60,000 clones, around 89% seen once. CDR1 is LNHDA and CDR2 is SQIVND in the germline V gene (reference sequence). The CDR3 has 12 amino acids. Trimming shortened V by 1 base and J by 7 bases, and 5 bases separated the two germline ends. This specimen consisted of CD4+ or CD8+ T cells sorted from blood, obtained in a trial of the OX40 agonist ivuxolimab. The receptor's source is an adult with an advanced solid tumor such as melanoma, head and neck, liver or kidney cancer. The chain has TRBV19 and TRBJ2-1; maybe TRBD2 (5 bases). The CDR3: CASSIGGNEQFF. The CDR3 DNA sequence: TGTGCCAGTAGTATAGGCGGGAATGAGCAGTTCTTC.